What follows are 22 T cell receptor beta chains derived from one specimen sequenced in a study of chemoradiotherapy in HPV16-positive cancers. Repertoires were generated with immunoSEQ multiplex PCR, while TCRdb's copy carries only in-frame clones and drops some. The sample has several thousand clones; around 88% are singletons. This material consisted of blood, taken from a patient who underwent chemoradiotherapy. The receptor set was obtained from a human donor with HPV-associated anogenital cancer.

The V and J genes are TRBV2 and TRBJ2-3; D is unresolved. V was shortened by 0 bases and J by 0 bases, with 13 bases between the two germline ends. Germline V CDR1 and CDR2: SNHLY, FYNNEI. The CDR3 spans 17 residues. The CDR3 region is CASSEALIWGSTDTQYF. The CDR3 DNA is TGTGCCAGCAGTGAAGCCCTCATTTGGGGTAGCACAGATACGCAGTATTTT.

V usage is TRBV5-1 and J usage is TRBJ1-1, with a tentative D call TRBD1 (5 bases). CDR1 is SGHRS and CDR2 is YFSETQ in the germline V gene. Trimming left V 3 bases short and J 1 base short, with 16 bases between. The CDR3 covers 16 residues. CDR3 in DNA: TGCGCCAGCAGCTCCGGGACCGCGCGCTGGAACACTGAAGCTTTCTTT. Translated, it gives CASSSGTARWNTEAFF.

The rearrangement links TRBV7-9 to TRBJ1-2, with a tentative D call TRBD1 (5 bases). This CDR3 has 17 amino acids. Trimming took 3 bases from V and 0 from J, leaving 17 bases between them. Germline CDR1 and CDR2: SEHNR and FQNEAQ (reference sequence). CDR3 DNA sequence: TGTGCCAGCAGCTTTGCCGGGGGAGTCGGGTCTAACTATGGCTACACCTTC. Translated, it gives CASSFAGGVGSNYGYTF.

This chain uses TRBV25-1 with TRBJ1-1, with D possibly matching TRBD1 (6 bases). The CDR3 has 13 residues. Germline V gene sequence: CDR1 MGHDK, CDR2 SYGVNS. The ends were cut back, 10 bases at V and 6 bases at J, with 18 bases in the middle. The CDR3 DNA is TGTGCCACCCGGGAGGGGGTTTGGGCTGAAGCTTTCTTT. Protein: CATREGVWAEAFF.

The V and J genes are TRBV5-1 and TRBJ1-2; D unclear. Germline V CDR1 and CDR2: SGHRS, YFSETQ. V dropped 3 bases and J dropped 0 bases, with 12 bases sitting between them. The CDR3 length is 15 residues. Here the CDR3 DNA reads TGCGCCAGCAGCTCGCACTCCGGATCTAACTATGGCTACACCTTC. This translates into CASSSHSGSNYGYTF.

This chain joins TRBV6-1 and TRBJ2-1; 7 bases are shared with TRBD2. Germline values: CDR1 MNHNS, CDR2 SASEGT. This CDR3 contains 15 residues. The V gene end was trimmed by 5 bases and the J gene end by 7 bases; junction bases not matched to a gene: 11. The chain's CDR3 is CASSPAGHSLNEQFF. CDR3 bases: TGTGCCAGCAGTCCAGCGGGGCATTCCCTAAATGAGCAGTTCTTC.

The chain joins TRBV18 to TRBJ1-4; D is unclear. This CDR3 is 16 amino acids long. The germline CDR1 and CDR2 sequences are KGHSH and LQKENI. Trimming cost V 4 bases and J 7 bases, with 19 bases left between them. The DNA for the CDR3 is TGTGCCAGCTCACAGGATATTACCGGGTCTGGTGAAAAACTGTTTTTT. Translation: CASSQDITGSGEKLFF.

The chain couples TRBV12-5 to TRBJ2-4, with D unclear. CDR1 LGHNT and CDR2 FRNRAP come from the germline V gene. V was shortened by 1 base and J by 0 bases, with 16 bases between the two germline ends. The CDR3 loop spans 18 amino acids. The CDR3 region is CASGLDEPSSLAKNIQYF. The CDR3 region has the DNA TGTGCTAGTGGTTTGGACGAACCCTCCTCCCTAGCCAAAAACATTCAGTACTTC.

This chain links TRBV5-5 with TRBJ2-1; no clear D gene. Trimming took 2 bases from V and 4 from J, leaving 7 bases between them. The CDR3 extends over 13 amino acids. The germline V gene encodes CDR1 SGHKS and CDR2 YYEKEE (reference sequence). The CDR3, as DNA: TGTGCCAGCAGCTTCGCCGTGTACAATGAGCAGTTCTTC. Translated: CASSFAVYNEQFF. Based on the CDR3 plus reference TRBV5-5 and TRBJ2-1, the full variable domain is DAGVTQSPTHLIKTRGQQVTLRCSPISGHKSVSWYQQVLGQGPQFIFQYYEKEERGRGNFPDRFSARQFPNYSSELNVNALLLGDSALYLCASSFAVYNEQFFGPGTRLTVL.

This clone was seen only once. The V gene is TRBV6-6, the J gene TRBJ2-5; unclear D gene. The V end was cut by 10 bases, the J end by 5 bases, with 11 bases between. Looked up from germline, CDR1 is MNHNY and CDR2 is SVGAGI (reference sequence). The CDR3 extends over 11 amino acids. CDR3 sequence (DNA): TGTGCCACCCAAACCACGGAGACCCAGTACTTC. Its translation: CATQTTETQYF.

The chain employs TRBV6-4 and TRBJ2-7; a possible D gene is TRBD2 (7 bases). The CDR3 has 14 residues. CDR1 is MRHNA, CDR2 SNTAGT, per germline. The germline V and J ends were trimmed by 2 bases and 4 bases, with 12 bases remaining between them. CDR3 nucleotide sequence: TGTGCCAGCAGTGACAGGGGGGGCAGGTACGAGCAGTACGTC. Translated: CASSDRGGRYEQYV.

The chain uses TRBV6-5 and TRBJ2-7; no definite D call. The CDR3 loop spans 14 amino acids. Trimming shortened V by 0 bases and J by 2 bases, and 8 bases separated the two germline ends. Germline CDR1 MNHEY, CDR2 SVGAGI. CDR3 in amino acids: CASSYSTYTYEQYF. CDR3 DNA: TGTGCCAGCAGTTACTCCACTTATACCTACGAGCAGTACTTC.

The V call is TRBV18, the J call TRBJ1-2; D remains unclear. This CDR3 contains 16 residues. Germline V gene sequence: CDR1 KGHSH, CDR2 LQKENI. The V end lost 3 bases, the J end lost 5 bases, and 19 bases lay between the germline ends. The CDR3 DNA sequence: TGTGCCAGCTCACCCCCCGGACCCGAGCGGGTTTATGGCTACACCTTC. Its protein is CASSPPGPERVYGYTF.

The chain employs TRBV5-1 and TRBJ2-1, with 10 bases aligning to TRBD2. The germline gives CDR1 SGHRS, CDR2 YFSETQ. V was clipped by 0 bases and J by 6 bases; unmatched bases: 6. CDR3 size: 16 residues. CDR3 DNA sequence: TGCGCCAGCAGCTTGGTATCGAGCGGGGGGGCCAATGAGCAGTTCTTC. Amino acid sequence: CASSLVSSGGANEQFF.

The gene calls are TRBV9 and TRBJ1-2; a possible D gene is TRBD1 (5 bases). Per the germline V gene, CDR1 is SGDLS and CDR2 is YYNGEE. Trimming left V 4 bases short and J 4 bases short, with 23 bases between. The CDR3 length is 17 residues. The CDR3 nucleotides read TGTGCCAGCAGCCCGCGGGACGCCCTCGAATACCCCTATGGCTACACCTTC. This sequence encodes CASSPRDALEYPYGYTF. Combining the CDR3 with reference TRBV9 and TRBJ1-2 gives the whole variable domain DSGVTQTPKHLITATGQRVTLRCSPRSGDLSVYWYQQSLDQGLQFLIQYYNGEERAKGNILERFSAQQFPDLHSELNLSSLELGDSALYFCASSPRDALEYPYGYTFGSGTRLTVV.

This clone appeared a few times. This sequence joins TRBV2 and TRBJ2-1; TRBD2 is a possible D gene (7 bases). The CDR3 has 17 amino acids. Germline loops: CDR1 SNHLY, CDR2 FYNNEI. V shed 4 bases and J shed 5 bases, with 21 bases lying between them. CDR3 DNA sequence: TGTGCCAGCAGTGTTGGTCTAGGGCGGGGGCCCGACAATGAGCAGTTCTTC. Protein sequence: CASSVGLGRGPDNEQFF.

The CDR3, as DNA: TGTGCCAGCAGGCCACTAGCGGGGGGGCGCAATGAGCAGTTCTTC. It is translated as CASRPLAGGRNEQFF. The V call is TRBV6-6, the J call TRBJ2-1, with 13 bases aligning to TRBD2. Germline CDR1 and CDR2: MNHNY and SVGAGI (reference sequence). J was trimmed by 6 bases and V by 6 bases; bases with no gene match: 5. The CDR3 spans 15 residues.

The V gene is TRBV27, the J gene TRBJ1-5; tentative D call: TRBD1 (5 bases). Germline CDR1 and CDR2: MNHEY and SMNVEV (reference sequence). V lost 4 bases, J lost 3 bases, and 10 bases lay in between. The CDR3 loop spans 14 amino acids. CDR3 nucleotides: TGTGCCAGCAGTTCCTCAGGGAACAATCAGCCCCAGCATTTT. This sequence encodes CASSSSGNNQPQHF.

The DNA for the CDR3 is TGTGCCAGCAGGGATCCTCAGGGGGCGGGTGGCTACACCTTC. Translation: CASRDPQGAGGYTF. The chain uses TRBV6-1 and TRBJ1-2, with TRBD1 matching 8 bases. The V and J ends lost 6 bases and 7 bases, in that order; junction bases with no gene match: 10. Looked up from germline, CDR1 is MNHNS and CDR2 is SASEGT. This CDR3 comprises 14 residues.

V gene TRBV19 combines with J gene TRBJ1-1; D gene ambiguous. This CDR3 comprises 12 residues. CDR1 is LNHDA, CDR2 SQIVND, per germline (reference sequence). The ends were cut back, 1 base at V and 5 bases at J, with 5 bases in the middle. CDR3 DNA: TGTGCCAGTAGTATAGTAAAGACTGAAGCTTTCTTT. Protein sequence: CASSIVKTEAFF.

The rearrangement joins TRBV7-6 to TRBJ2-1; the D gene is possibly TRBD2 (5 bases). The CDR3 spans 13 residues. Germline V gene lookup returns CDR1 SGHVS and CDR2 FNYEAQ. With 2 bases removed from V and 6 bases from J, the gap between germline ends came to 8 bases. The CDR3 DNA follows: TGTGCCAGCAGCTTAAACCTAGCCAATGAGCAGTTCTTC. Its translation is CASSLNLANEQFF.

CDR3 sequence reads: CAWSVDGGARETQYF. In DNA form, the CDR3 reads TGTGCCTGGAGTGTAGACGGGGGGGCGCGAGAGACCCAGTACTTC. The V and J genes are TRBV30 and TRBJ2-5; 8 nucleotides line up with TRBD2. Losses at the gene ends were 0 bases for V and 4 bases for J; bases not matched to a gene: 7. There are 15 residues in the CDR3. Germline V gene sequence: CDR1 GTSNPN, CDR2 SVGIG (reference sequence).